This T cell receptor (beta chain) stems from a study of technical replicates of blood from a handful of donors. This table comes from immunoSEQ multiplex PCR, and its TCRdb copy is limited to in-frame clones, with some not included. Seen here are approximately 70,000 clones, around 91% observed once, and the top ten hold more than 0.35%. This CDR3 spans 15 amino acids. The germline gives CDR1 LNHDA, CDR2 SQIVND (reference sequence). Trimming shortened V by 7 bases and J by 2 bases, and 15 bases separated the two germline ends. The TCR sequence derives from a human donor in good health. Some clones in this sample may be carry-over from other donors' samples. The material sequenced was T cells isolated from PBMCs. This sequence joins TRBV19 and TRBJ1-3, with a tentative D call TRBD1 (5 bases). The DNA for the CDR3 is TGTGCCAGTAAACCCAGGCAAGGGGCTGGAAACACCATATATTTT. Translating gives CASKPRQGAGNTIYF. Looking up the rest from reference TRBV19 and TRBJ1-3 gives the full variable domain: DGGITQSPKYLFRKEGQNVTLSCEQNLNHDAMYWYRQDPGQGLRLIYYSQIVNDFQKGDIAEGYSVSREKKESFPLTVTSAQKNPTAFYLCASKPRQGAGNTIYFGEGSWLTVV.